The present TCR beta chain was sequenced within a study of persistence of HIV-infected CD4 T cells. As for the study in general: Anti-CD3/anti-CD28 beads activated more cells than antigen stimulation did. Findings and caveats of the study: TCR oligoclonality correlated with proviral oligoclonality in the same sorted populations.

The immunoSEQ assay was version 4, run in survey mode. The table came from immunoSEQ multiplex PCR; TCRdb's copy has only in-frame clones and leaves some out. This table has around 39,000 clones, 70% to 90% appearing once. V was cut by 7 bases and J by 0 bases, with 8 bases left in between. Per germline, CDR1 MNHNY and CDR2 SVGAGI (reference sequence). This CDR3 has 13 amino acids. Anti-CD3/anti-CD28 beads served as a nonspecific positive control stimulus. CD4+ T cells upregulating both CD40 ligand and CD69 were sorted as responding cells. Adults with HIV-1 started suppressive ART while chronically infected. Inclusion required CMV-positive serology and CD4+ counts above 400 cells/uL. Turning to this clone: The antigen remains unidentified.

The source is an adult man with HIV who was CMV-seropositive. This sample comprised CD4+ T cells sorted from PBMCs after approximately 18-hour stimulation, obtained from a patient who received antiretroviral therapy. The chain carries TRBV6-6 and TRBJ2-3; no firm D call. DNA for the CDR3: TGTGCCAGCATAAGAGCTAGCACAGATACGCAGTATTTT. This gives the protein CASIRASTDTQYF.